This T cell receptor (beta chain) stems from a study of beta chain features in type 1 diabetes. Reverse transcribing all isolated RNA meant expressed TCRB transcripts were sequenced. Sequenced by immunoSEQ multiplex PCR; TCRdb stores in-frame clones only, minus some. This table holds around 300,000 clones, approximately 10% found once. There are a few counts of this clone. No antigen is known for it. Per the germline V gene, CDR1 is GTSNPN and CDR2 is SVGIG (reference sequence). V lost 5 bases to trimming and J lost 2 bases, with 19 bases between them. This CDR3 comprises 16 residues. General observations from the study: PCR might favor shorter templates, equally in patients and controls. Significant though moderate, a shortening of TCRB CDR3s appeared in all four CD4+ subsets of Type 1 diabetes patients. Patients with type 1 diabetes carried fewer insertions and had more deletions at their VDJ junctions.

Purities in excess of 98% were seen in all sorted populations. This receptor was obtained from a woman aged 25 to 39 in good health. The gene calls are TRBV30 and TRBJ2-1, with D possibly TRBD2 on 7 matching bases. Sequenced: naive CD4+ T cells from blood. The CDR3: CAWGWGGRDTYNEQFF. CDR3 DNA: TGTGCCTGGGGTTGGGGAGGGCGGGACACCTACAATGAGCAGTTCTTC.